This TCR beta chain is drawn from a study of Ad26.COV2.S vaccination and SARS-CoV-2 variants. Study information: Vaccine-arm donor from the placebo-controlled COV1001 Ad26.COV2.S trial. Ad26.COV2.S given intramuscularly, once or twice 56 days apart.

Details on this clone: Antigen specificity is unknown.

The protocol was immunoSEQ multiplex PCR, while the TCRdb copy is restricted to in-frame clones and leaves out a portion. The table lists 400,000 to 450,000 clones, 80% to 95% of them singletons. Treatment of the sample: over 15 received Ad26.COV2.S at low or high dose, single or two shots; about 5 received placebo; per-sample allocation not given. Sampling was performed 63 days after the first vaccine or placebo injection. Cohort 1b enrolled adults aged 18-55 years in Boston. Study-wide points: Total T cell responses were possibly underestimated by TCR breadth and depth analyses.

The clonotype originates from a person aged 18-65 years who received the Ad26.COV2.S COVID-19 vaccine or a placebo. The specimen comprised peripheral blood, sampled in a trial of Ad26.COV2.S vaccine versus placebo.

DNA for the CDR3: TGTGCCACCAGCAGAGATCGTGGGAAGAACACTGAAGCTTTCTTT. Translated: CATSRDRGKNTEAFF. The chain carries TRBV15 and TRBJ1-1; D ambiguous. Germline V gives CDR1 LNHNV, CDR2 YYDKDF (reference sequence). This CDR3 has 15 amino acids. V lost 0 bases and J lost 1, with 9 bases in between.